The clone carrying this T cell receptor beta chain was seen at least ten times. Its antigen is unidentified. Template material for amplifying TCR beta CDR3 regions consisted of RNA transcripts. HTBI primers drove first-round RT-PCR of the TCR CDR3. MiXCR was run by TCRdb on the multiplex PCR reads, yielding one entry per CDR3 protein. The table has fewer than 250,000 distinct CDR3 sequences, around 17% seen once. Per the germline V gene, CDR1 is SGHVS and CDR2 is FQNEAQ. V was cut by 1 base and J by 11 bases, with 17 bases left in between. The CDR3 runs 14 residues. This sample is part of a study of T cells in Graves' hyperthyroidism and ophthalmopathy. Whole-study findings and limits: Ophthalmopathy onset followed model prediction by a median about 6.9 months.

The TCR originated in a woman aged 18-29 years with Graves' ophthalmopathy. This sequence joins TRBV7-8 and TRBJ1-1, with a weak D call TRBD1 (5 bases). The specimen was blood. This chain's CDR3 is CASSLVPRDRGAFF. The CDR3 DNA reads TGTGCCAGCAGCTTAGTCCCCAGGGACCGTGGTGCTTTCTTT.